This TCR beta chain stems from a study of OX40 agonist ivuxolimab in advanced cancers. Study at large: Every 2 weeks, patients received ivuxolimab intravenously, dosed at 0.01 to 10 mg/kg.

Using immunoSEQ multiplex PCR, the repertoire was profiled, and TCRdb retains in-frame clones only, with some absent. The top ten clones hold about 0.3% of a sample with tens of thousands of clones, roughly nine tenths of them seen once. Study results and caveats: On average, CD8+ T cells had more expanded clones than CD4+. Not determined was the antigen specificity of the expanded peripheral T cells.

Per the germline V gene, CDR1 is MDHEN and CDR2 is SYDVKM. V lost 2 bases and J lost 3, with 10 bases in between. The CDR3 consists of 14 residues. For this clone: Its antigen is unknown.

J is TRBJ1-2 and V is TRBV28; D is undetermined. The source was CD4+ or CD8+ T cells sorted from blood, collected in a trial of the OX40 agonist ivuxolimab. The sequence was obtained from an adult with an advanced solid tumor such as melanoma, head and neck, liver or kidney cancer. CDR3 sequence (DNA): TGTGCCAGCAGTTTAGACCCCAGGTACTATGGCTACACCTTC. Its translation is CASSLDPRYYGYTF.